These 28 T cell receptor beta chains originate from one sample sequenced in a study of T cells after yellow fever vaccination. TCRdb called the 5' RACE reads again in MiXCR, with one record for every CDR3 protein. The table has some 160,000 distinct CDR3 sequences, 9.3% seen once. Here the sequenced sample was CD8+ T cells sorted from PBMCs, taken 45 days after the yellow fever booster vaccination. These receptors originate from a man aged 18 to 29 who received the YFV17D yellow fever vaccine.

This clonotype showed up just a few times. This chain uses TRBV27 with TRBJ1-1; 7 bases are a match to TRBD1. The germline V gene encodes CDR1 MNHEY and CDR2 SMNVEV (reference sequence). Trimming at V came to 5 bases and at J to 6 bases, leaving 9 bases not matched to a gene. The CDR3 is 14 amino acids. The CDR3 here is CASSLDRLSAEAFF. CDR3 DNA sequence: TGTGCCAGCAGTCTGGACAGGCTGTCCGCTGAAGCTTTCTTT.

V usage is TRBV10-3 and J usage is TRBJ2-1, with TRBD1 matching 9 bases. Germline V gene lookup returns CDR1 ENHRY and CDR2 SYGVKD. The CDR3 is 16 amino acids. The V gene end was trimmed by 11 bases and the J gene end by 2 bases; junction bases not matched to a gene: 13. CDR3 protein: CASRGTGTGPYNEQFF. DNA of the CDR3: TGTGCCTCGAGGGGGACAGGGACTGGTCCCTACAATGAGCAGTTCTTC.

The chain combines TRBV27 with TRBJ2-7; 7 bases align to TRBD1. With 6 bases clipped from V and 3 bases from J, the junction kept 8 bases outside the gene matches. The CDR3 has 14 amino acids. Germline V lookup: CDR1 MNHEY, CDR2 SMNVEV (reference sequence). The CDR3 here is CASRAPGQLYEQYF. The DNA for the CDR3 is TGTGCCAGCAGGGCGCCGGGACAGCTCTACGAGCAGTACTTC.

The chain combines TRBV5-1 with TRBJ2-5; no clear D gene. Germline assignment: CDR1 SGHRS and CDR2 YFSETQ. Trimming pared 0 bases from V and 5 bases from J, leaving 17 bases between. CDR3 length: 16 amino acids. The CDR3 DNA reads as TGCGCCAGCAGCTTGGCCTCCTACAGCCCCCCCGAGACCCAGTACTTC. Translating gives CASSLASYSPPETQYF.

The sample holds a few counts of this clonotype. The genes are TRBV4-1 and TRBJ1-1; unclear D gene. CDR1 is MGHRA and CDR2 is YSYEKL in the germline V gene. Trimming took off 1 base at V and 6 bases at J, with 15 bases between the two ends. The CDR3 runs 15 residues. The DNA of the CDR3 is TGCGCCAGCAGCCAAGTTCGGGCTGAGATCGCTGAAGCTTTCTTT. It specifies CASSQVRAEIAEAFF.

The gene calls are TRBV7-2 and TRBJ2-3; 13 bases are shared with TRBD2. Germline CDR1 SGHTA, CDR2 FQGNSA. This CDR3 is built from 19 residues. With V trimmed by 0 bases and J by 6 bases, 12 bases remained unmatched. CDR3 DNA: TGTGCCAGCAGCTTAGCCGAAGGGACTAGCGGGGAGATGAGGGATACGCAGTATTTT. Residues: CASSLAEGTSGEMRDTQYF.

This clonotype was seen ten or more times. DNA for the CDR3: TGTGCCAGCAGCCCAGGGACTAGCGGGGGGGCGAGCTCCTACAATGAGCAGTTCTTC. The encoded protein is CASSPGTSGGASSYNEQFF. This chain connects TRBV7-8 to TRBJ2-1; 16 bases line up with TRBD2. The CDR3 has 19 residues. V was clipped by 5 bases and J by 0 bases; unmatched bases: 7. CDR1 is SGHVS and CDR2 is FQNEAQ in the germline V gene.

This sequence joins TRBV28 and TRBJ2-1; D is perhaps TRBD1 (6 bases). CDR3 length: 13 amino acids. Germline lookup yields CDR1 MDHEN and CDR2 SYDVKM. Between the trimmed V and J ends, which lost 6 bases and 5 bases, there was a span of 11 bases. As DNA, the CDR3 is TGTGCCAGCAGCCCCAGGGGTAACAATGAGCAGTTCTTC. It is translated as CASSPRGNNEQFF.

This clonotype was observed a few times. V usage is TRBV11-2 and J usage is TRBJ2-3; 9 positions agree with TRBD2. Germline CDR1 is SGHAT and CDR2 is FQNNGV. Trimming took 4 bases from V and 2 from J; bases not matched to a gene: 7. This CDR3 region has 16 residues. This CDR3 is CASSSRVAGATDTQYF. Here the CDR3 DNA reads TGTGCCAGCAGCTCCCGGGTAGCGGGGGCCACAGATACGCAGTATTTT.

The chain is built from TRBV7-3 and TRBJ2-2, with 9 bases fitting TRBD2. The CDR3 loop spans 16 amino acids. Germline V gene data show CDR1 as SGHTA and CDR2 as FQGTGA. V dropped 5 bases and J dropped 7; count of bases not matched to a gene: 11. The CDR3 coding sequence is TGTGCCAGCAGCCCATCAGGCGGGGGGGCTGGCGGGGAGCTGTTTTTT. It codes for CASSPSGGGAGGELFF.

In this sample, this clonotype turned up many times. The CDR3 DNA follows: TGCGCCAGCAGCTTGGGCTCGCGGGGGGGATACAATGAGCAGTTCTTC. As protein: CASSLGSRGGYNEQFF. The J gene is TRBJ2-1, the V gene TRBV5-1, with 9 nucleotides matching TRBD2. The germline V gene encodes CDR1 SGHRS and CDR2 YFSETQ. V shed 0 bases and J 4 bases; nucleotides not matched to a gene: 5. CDR3 length: 16 residues.

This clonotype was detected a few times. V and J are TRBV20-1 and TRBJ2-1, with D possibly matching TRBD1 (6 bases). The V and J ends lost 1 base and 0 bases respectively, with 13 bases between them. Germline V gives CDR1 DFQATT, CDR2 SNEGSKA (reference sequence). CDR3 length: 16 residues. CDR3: CSARGSGASSYNEQFF. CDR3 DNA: TGCAGTGCTAGAGGGTCAGGGGCAAGCTCCTACAATGAGCAGTTCTTC.

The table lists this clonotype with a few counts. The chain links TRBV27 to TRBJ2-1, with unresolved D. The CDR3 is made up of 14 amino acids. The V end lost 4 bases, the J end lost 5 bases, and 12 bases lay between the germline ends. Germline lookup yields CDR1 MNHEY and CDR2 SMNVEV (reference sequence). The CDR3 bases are TGTGCCAGCAGTTCCTACAGACCCGACAATGAGCAGTTCTTC. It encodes CASSSYRPDNEQFF.

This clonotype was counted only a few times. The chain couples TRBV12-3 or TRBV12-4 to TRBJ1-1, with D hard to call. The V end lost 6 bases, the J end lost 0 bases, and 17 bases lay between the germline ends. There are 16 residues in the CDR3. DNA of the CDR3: TGTGCCAGCAGCCAGCCACCCTTAAGCATGAACACTGAAGCTTTCTTT. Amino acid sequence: CASSQPPLSMNTEAFF.

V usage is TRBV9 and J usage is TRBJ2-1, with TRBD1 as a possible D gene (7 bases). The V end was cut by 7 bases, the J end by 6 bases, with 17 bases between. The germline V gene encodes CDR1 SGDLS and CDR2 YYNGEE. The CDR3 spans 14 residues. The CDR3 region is CASSGGQLFNEQFF. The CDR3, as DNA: TGTGCCAGCTCCGGGGGACAGCTTTTCAATGAGCAGTTCTTC. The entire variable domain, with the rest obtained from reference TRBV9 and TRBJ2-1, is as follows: DSGVTQTPKHLITATGQRVTLRCSPRSGDLSVYWYQQSLDQGLQFLIQYYNGEERAKGNILERFSAQQFPDLHSELNLSSLELGDSALYFCASSGGQLFNEQFFGPGTRLTVL.

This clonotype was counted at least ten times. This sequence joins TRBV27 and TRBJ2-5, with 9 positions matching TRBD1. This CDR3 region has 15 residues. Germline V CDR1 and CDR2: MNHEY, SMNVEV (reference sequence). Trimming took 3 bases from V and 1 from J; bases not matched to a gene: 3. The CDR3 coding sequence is TGTGCCAGCAGTTTGGGGACAGGGACCCAAGAGACCCAGTACTTC. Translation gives CASSLGTGTQETQYF.

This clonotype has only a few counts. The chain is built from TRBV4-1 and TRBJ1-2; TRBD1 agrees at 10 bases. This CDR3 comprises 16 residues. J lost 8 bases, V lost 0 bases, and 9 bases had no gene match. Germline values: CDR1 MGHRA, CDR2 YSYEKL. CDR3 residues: CASSQDRRQGAYGYTF. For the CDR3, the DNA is TGCGCCAGCAGCCAAGATAGGAGACAGGGGGCGTACGGCTACACCTTC.

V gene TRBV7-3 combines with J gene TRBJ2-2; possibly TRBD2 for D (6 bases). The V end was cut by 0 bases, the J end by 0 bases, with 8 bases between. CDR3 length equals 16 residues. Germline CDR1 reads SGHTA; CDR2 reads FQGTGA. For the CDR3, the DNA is TGTGCCAGCAGCTTAACAGGAGGGGCGAACACCGGGGAGCTGTTTTTT. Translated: CASSLTGGANTGELFF.

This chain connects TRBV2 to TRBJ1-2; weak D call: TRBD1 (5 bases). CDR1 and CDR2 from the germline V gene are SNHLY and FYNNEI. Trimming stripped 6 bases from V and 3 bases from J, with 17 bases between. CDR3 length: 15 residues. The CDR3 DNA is TGTGCCAGCAGGAAAGGGTTAAGGGGAGACTATGGCTACACCTTC. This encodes CASRKGLRGDYGYTF.

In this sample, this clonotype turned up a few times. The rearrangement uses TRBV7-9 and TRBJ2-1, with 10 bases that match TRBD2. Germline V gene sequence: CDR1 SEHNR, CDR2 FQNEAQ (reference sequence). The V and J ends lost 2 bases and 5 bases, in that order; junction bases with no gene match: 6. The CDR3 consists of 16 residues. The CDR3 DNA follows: TGTGCCAGCAGCTTAATCACTAGCGGGGTTGACAATGAGCAGTTCTTC. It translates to CASSLITSGVDNEQFF.

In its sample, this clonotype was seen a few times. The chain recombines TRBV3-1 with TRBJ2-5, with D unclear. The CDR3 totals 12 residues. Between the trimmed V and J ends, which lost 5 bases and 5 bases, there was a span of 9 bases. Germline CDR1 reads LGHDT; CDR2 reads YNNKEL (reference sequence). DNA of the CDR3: TGTGCCAGCAGCGGCAGAAGGGAGACCCAGTACTTC. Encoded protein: CASSGRRETQYF.

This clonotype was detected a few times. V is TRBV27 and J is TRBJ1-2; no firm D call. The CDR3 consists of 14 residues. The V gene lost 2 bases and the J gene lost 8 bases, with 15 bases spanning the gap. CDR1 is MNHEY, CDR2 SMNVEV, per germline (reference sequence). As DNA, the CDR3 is TGTGCCAGCAGTTTAGGACGGAGAGGTTTCGGCTACACCTTC. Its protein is CASSLGRRGFGYTF.

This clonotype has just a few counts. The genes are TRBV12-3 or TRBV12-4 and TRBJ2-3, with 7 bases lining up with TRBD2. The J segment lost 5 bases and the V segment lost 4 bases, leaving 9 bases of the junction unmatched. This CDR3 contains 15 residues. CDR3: CASSSTSGAKDTQYF. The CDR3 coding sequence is TGTGCCAGCAGTTCAACAAGCGGGGCTAAAGATACGCAGTATTTT.

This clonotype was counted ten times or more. The CDR3 DNA sequence: TGTGCCAGCAGCTTACTAGCGGGGGGCCAAGAGACCCAGTACTTC. The encoded protein is CASSLLAGGQETQYF. This chain joins TRBV5-4 and TRBJ2-5; TRBD2 matches at 12 bases. The CDR3 contains 15 residues. The V segment lost 2 bases and the J segment 1 base; nucleotides outside the gene matches: 0. The germline gives CDR1 SGHNT, CDR2 YYREEE (reference sequence).

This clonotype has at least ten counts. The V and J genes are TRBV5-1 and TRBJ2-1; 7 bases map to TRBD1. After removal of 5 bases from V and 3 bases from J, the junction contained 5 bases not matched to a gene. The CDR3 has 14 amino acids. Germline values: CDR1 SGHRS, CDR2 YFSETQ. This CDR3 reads CASSQQGNYNEQFF. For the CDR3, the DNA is TGCGCCAGCAGTCAACAGGGGAACTACAATGAGCAGTTCTTC.

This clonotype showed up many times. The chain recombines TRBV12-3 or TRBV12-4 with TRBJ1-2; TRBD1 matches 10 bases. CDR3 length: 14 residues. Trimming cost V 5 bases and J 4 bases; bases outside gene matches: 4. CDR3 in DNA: TGTGCCAGCAGTCGACAGGGGGCTGGCTATGGCTACACCTTC. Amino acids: CASSRQGAGYGYTF.

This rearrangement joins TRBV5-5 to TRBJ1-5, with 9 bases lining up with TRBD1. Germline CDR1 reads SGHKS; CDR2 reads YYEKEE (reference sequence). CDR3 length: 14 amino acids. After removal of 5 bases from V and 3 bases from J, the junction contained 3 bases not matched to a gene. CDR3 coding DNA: TGTGCCAGCAGTTGGACAGGGGTCAATCAGCCCCAGCATTTT. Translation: CASSWTGVNQPQHF.

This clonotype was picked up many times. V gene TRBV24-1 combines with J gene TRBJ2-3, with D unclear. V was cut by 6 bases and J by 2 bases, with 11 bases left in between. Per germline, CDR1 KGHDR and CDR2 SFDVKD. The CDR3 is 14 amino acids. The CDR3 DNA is TGTGCCACCAGTCTGGACGGAAACACAGATACGCAGTATTTT. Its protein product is CATSLDGNTDTQYF.